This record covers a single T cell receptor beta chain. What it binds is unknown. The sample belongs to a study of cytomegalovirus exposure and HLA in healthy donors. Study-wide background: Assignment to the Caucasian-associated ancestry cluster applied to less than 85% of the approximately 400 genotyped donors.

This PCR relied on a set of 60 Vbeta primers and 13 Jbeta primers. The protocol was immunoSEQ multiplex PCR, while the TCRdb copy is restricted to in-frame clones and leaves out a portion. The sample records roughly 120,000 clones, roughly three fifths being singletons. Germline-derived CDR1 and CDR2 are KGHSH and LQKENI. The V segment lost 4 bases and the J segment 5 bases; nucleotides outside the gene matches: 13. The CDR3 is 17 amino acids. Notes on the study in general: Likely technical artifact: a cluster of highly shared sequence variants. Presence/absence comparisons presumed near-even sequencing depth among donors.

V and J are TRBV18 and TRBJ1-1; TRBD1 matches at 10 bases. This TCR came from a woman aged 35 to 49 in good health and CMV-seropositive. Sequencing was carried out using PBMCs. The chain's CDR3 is CASSLATGQGSRTEAFF. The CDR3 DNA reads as TGTGCCAGCTCACTCGCAACGGGACAGGGGTCGCGGACTGAAGCTTTCTTT.